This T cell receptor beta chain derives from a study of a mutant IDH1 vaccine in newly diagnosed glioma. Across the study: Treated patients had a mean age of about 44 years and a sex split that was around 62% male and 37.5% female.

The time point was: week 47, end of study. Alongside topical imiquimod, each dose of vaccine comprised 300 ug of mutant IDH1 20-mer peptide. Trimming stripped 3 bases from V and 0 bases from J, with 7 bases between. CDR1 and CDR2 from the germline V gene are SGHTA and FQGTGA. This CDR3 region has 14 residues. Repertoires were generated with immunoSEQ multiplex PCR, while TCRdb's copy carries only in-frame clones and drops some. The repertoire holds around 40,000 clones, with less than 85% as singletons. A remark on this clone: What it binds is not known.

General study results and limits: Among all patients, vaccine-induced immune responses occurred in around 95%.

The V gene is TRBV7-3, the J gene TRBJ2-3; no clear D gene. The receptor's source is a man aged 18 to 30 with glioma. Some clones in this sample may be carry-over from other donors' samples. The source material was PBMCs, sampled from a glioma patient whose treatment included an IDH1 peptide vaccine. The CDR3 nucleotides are TGTGCCAGCAGCTTCCCGCCTAGCACAGATACGCAGTATTTT. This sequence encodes CASSFPPSTDTQYF.